The T cell receptor beta chain described here comes from a study of CXCR3-negative and CXCR3-positive naive CD8 T cells. Researchers prepared the TRB cDNA libraries using 5' RACE with UMI labels. One entry per CDR3 protein, without DNA, is what TCRdb gives after re-calling the 5' RACE reads. The table for this sample gives 100,000 to 150,000 distinct CDR3 sequences. The source is a human donor in good health. Some clones in this sample may be carry-over from other donors' samples. The material sequenced was naive CXCR3- CD8+ T cells from blood. Stated subset: CD45RO-CCR7+CD27+CD95- naive CD8+ T cells lacking CXCR3 (TNR3-).

The CDR3 protein is CASSLVSSGAYNEQFF. V is TRBV7-9 and J is TRBJ2-1; the D call of TRBD2 rests on TCRdb alone, since no DNA is present to check it. CDR3 length: 16 amino acids. Germline CDR1 and CDR2: SEHNR and FQNEAQ (reference sequence).